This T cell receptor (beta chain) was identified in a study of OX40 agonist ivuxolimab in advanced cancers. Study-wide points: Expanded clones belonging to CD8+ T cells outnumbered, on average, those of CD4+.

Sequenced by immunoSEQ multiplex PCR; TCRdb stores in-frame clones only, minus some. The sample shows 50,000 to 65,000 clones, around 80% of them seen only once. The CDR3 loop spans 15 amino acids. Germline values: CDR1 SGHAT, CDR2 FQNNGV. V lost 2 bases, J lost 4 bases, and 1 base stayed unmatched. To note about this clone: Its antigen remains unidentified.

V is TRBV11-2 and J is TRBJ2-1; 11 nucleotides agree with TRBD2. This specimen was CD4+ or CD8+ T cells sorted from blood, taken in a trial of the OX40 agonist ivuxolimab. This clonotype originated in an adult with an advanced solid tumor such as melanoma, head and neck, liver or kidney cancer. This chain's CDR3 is CASSLLAGGYNEQFF. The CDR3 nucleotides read TGTGCCAGCAGCTTACTAGCGGGGGGATACAATGAGCAGTTCTTC.